This TCR beta chain was identified during a study of T-cell reconstitution after alpha-beta-depleted transplantation in children. Study findings and constraints: Surviving recipient T cells and thymic progenitors underlay high day-60 TCRbeta diversity in some patients. The main origin of T-cell counts and diversity one year after transplant was newly produced T cells. At around two months after transplant, the alpha-beta T cells were reportedly derived from several hundred expanded clones that came from non-depleted graft cells.

Remarks on this clonotype: Its specificity is unknown.

A library of TCRbeta sequences, prepared with unique molecular identifiers, was generated. MiXCR was run by TCRdb on the PCR reads, yielding one entry per CDR3 protein. The sample contains under 850,000 distinct CDR3 sequences, about 12% of which appear only once. J lost 13 bases, V lost 9 bases, and 16 bases had no gene match. The CDR3 runs 13 residues. Germline V gives CDR1 SGHRS, CDR2 YFSETQ. The rearrangement joins TRBV5-1 to TRBJ1-2; 9 nucleotides line up with TRBD1. The origin of this receptor is a girl aged 2 to 9 with congenital amegakaryocytic thrombocytopenia, due to receive a stem cell transplant. The sequencing used PBMCs, collected before TCRalphabeta/CD19-depleted stem cell transplant. This CDR3 is CATSPGQGGPFTF. CDR3 DNA sequence: TGCGCCACTTCGCCGGGACAGGGAGGGCCCTTCACCTTC.